The rows below give T cell receptor beta chains drawn from one sample of a study of T cells in localized non-small cell lung cancer. The data were produced by immunoSEQ multiplex PCR, yet TCRdb's version contains in-frame clones alone and is incomplete. The sample has roughly 2,500 clones; about 24% are singletons. The sequencing used normal lung tissue next to the tumor, collected before any cancer treatment. Receptors were obtained from a female donor with stage II lung adenocarcinoma. CDR3s include the opening cysteine and the closing phenylalanine or tryptophan. The D gene is left open where the match is weak. Not all rows give a size; the values are once, few, many and, for expanded clones, a class.

clone_size: medium-sized
v_call: TRBV19
d_call: -
j_call: TRBJ1-6
cdr3_nt: TGTGCCAGTAGTATAGCAGGGTCACCCCTCCACTTT
cdr3_aa: CASSIAGSPLHF

clone_size: few
v_call: TRBV6-8
d_call: TRBD1
j_call: TRBJ2-3
cdr3_nt: TGTGCCAGCAGTTCCCCGGGACAGCCCACAGATACGCAGTATTTT
cdr3_aa: CASSSPGQPTDTQYF

clone_size: -
v_call: TRBV5-1
d_call: TRBD1
j_call: TRBJ1-1
cdr3_nt: TGCGCCAGCAGCTTGGGGACAGGGCCAAACACTGAAGCTTTCTTT
cdr3_aa: CASSLGTGPNTEAFF

clone_size: -
v_call: TRBV19
d_call: TRBD2
j_call: TRBJ2-1
cdr3_nt: TGTGCCAGTAGCGGGACTAGCGGGGGGAAATACAATGAGCAGTTCTTC
cdr3_aa: CASSGTSGGKYNEQFF

clone_size: -
v_call: TRBV5-1
d_call: TRBD1
j_call: TRBJ1-6
cdr3_nt: TGCGCCAGCAGCTTGGAGGGGGACAGGGGTGCACCCCTCCACTTT
cdr3_aa: CASSLEGDRGAPLHF

clone_size: few
v_call: TRBV11-3
d_call: -
j_call: TRBJ2-1
cdr3_nt: TGTGCCAGCAGCTTAGGTGGGCGGGTGAGCTCCTACAATGAGCAGTTCTTC
cdr3_aa: CASSLGGRVSSYNEQFF

clone_size: medium-sized
v_call: TRBV11-3
d_call: -
j_call: TRBJ2-1
cdr3_nt: TGTGCCAGCAGCGTGTCCTCCTCCTACAATGAGCAGTTCTTC
cdr3_aa: CASSVSSSYNEQFF

clone_size: -
v_call: TRBV6-8
d_call: TRBD2
j_call: TRBJ2-1
cdr3_nt: TGTGCCACCGGGACTAGTGCCAACAATGAGCAGTTCTTC
cdr3_aa: CATGTSANNEQFF

clone_size: few
v_call: TRBV7-6
d_call: -
j_call: TRBJ1-2
cdr3_nt: TGTGCCAGAAGCTCCCTACTTTCTGGGGGGCGGGATGGCTACACCTTC
cdr3_aa: CARSSLLSGGRDGYTF

clone_size: medium-sized
v_call: TRBV11-3
d_call: TRBD1
j_call: TRBJ1-1
cdr3_nt: TGTGCCAGCAGCTTGGGACAGGCCAAGAACACTGAAGCTTTCTTT
cdr3_aa: CASSLGQAKNTEAFF

clone_size: -
v_call: TRBV9
d_call: TRBD2
j_call: TRBJ2-5
cdr3_nt: TGTGCCAGCAGGCAGCGGGGGGGCCCTGAGACCCAGTACTTC
cdr3_aa: CASRQRGGPETQYF

clone_size: -
v_call: TRBV9
d_call: -
j_call: TRBJ1-1
cdr3_nt: TGTGCCAGCAGCCCTCAACAGGGGAACACTGAAGCTTTCTTT
cdr3_aa: CASSPQQGNTEAFF

clone_size: few
v_call: TRBV6-8
d_call: -
j_call: TRBJ1-1
cdr3_nt: TGTGCCAGCAGTTACCATAACGGCAGGCAGACTGAAGCTTTCTTT
cdr3_aa: CASSYHNGRQTEAFF

clone_size: few
v_call: TRBV9
d_call: -
j_call: TRBJ2-3
cdr3_nt: TGTGCCAGCAGCGTAGCTGGGCTGCCAGATACGCAGTATTTT
cdr3_aa: CASSVAGLPDTQYF

clone_size: few
v_call: TRBV11-3
d_call: TRBD1
j_call: TRBJ1-3
cdr3_nt: TGTGCCAGCAGCCGACAGGGGGCCGGCGGAAACACCATATATTTT
cdr3_aa: CASSRQGAGGNTIYF

clone_size: -
v_call: TRBV11-3
d_call: -
j_call: TRBJ2-3
cdr3_nt: TGTGCCAGCAACTCCCGAAGGGAGACAGATACGCAGTATTTT
cdr3_aa: CASNSRRETDTQYF

clone_size: -
v_call: TRBV25-1
d_call: TRBD1
j_call: TRBJ1-1
cdr3_nt: TGTGCCAGCAGTGAAGAACCGGGACAGGGTAACACTGAAGCTTTCTTT
cdr3_aa: CASSEEPGQGNTEAFF

clone_size: medium-sized
v_call: TRBV6-1
d_call: -
j_call: TRBJ2-6
cdr3_nt: TGTGCCAGCAGTGAAGGGATTTTTGGCTCTGGGGCCAACGTCCTGACTTTC
cdr3_aa: CASSEGIFGSGANVLTF

clone_size: few
v_call: TRBV11-3
d_call: -
j_call: TRBJ1-2
cdr3_nt: TGTGCCAGCAGCTTAACTACGGGAGTCTATGGCTACACCTTC
cdr3_aa: CASSLTTGVYGYTF

clone_size: -
v_call: TRBV11-3
d_call: -
j_call: TRBJ1-1
cdr3_nt: TGTGCCAGCAGCTTACCCTCTTGGGAAGGCACTGAAGCTTTCTTT
cdr3_aa: CASSLPSWEGTEAFF

clone_size: few
v_call: TRBV9
d_call: TRBD1
j_call: TRBJ1-1
cdr3_nt: TGTGCCAGCAGAAGAAATACCGGACAGGGAAGCACTGAAGCTTTCTTT
cdr3_aa: CASRRNTGQGSTEAFF

clone_size: few
v_call: TRBV29-1
d_call: -
j_call: TRBJ2-1
cdr3_nt: TGCAGCGTTGTGGTGTCCGCCCATGAGCAGTTCTTC
cdr3_aa: CSVVVSAHEQFF

clone_size: -
v_call: TRBV6-8
d_call: TRBD2
j_call: TRBJ2-1
cdr3_nt: TGTGCCAGCAGTCTCACTAGCGGGGGGGACCAGAAAAATGAGCAGTTCTTC
cdr3_aa: CASSLTSGGDQKNEQFF

clone_size: -
v_call: TRBV4-1
d_call: -
j_call: TRBJ1-2
cdr3_nt: TGCGCCAGCAGCCAACAGGGTTTTGGCGGCTACACCTTC
cdr3_aa: CASSQQGFGGYTF

clone_size: -
v_call: TRBV6-8
d_call: TRBD1
j_call: TRBJ1-5
cdr3_nt: TGTGCCAGCAGCCGGGACAGGGAGGGGAATCAGCCCCAGCATTTT
cdr3_aa: CASSRDREGNQPQHF